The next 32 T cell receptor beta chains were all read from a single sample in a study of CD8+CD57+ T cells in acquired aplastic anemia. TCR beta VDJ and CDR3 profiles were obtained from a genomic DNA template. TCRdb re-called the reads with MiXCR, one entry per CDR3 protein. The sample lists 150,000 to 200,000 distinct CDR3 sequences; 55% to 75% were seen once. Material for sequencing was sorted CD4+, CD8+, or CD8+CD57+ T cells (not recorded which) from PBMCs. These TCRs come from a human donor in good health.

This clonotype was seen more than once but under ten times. The CDR3 DNA reads TGTGCCAGCAGCTTAGCGTCAGCCTGGGACATTCAGTACTTC. Its protein is CASSLASAWDIQYF. The chain uses TRBV7-9 and TRBJ2-4; no clear D. The germline V gene encodes CDR1 SEHNR and CDR2 FQNEAQ (reference sequence). This CDR3 is built from 14 residues. Trimming removed 0 bases at V and 8 bases at J, with 11 bases between.

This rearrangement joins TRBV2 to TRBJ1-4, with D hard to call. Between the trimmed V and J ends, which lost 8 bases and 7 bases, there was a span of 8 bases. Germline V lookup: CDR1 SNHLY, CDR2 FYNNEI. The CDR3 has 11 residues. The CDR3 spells CASSWSEKLFF. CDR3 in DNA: TGTGCCAGCTCCTGGTCTGAAAAACTGTTTTTT.

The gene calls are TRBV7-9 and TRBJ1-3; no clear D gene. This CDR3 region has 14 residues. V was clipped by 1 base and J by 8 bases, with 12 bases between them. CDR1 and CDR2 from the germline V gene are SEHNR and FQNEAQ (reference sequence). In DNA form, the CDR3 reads TGTGCCAGCAGCTTAGGTCCGGGTGGCTACACCATATATTTT. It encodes CASSLGPGGYTIYF.

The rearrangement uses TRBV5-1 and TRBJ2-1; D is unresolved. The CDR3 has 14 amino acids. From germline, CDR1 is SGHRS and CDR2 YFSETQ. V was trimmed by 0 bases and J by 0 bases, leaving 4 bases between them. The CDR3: CASSLVDSYNEQFF. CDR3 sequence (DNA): TGCGCCAGCAGCTTGGTTGACTCCTACAATGAGCAGTTCTTC.

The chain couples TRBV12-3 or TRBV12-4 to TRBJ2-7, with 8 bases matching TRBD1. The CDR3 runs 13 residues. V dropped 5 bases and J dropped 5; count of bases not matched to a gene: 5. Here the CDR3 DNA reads TGTGCCAGCAGTGGGGACAGGAAGCACGAGCAGTACTTC. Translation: CASSGDRKHEQYF.

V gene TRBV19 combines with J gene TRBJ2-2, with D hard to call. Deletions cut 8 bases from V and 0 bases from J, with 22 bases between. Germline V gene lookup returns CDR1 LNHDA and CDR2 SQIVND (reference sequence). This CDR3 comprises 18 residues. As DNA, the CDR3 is TGTGCCAGTGATTTCCCGACCTGGGCGGACGCGAACACCGGGGAGCTGTTTTTT. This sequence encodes CASDFPTWADANTGELFF. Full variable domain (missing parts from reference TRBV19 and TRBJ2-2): DGGITQSPKYLFRKEGQNVTLSCEQNLNHDAMYWYRQDPGQGLRLIYYSQIVNDFQKGDIAEGYSVSREKKESFPLTVTSAQKNPTAFYLCASDFPTWADANTGELFFGEGSRLTVL.

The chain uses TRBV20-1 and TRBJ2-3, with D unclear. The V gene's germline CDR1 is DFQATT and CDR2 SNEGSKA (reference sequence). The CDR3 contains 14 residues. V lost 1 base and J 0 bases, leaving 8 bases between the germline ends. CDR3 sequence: CSARVVGSTDTQYF. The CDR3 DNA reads TGCAGTGCTAGAGTCGTGGGGAGCACAGATACGCAGTATTTT.

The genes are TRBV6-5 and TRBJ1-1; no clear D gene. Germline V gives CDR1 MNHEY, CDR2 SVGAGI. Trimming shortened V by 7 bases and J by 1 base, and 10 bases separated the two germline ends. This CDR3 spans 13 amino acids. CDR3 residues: CASTMAENTEAFF. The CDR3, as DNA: TGTGCCAGCACCATGGCAGAGAACACTGAAGCTTTCTTT.

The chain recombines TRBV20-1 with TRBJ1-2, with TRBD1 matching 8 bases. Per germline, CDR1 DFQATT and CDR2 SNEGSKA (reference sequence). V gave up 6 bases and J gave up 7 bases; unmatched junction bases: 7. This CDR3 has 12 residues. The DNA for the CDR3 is TGCAGTGCATCGGACAGGGTCTCTGGCTACACCTTC. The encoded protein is CSASDRVSGYTF.

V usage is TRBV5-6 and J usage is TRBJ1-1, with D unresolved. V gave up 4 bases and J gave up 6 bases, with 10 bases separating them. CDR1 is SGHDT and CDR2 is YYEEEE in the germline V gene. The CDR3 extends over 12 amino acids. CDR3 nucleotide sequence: TGTGCCAGCAGCATCGACGCAGCTGAAGCTTTCTTT. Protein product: CASSIDAAEAFF.

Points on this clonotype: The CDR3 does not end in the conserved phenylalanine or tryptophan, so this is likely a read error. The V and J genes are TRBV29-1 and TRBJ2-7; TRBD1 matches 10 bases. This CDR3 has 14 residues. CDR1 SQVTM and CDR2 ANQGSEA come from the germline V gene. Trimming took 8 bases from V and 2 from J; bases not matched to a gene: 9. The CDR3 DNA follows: TGCAGCATTAGTACCGGGACAGGGGCCTACGAGCAGTACTTA. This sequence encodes CSISTGTGAYEQYL.

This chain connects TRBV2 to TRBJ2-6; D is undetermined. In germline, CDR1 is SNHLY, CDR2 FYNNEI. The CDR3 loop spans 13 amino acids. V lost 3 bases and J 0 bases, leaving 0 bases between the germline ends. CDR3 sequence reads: CASSDSGANVLTF. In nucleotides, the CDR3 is TGTGCCAGCAGTGACTCTGGGGCCAACGTCCTGACTTTC.

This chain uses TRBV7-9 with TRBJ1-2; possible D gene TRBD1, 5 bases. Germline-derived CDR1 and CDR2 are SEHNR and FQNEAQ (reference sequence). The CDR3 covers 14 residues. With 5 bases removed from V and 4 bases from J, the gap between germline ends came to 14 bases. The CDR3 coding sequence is TGTGCCAGCAGCCGCCCGACAGACAGCTATGGCTACACCTTC. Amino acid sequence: CASSRPTDSYGYTF.

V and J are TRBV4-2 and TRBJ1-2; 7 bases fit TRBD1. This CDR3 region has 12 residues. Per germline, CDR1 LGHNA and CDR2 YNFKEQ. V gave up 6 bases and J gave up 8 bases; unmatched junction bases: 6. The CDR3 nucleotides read TGTGCCAGCAGATCCGACAGGGTCGGCTACACCTTC. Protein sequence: CASRSDRVGYTF.

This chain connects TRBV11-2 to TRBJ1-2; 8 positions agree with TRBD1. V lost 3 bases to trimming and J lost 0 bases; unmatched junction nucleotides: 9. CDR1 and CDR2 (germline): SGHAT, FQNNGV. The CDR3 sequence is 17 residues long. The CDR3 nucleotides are TGTGCCAGCAGCTTGCTCTTCGGACAGGGTACTAACTATGGCTACACCTTC. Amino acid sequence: CASSLLFGQGTNYGYTF.

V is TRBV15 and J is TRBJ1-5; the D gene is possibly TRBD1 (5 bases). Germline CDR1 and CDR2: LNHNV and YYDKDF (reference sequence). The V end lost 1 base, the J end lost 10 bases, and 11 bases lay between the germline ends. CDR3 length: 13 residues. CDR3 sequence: CATSRGGVRPQHF. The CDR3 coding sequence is TGTGCCACCAGCAGAGGGGGCGTTCGACCCCAGCATTTT.

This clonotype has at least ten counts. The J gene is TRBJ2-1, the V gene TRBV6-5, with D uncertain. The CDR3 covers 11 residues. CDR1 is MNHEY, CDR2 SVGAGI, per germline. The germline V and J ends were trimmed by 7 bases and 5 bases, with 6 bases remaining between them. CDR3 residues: CASTLHNEQFF. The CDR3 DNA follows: TGTGCCAGCACACTGCACAATGAGCAGTTCTTC.

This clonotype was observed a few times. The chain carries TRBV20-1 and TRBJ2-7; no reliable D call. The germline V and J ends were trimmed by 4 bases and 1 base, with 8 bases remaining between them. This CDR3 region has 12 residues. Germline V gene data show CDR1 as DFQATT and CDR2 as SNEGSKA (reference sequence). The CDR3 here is CSATDNSYEQYF. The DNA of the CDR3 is TGCAGTGCTACGGATAATTCCTACGAGCAGTACTTC.

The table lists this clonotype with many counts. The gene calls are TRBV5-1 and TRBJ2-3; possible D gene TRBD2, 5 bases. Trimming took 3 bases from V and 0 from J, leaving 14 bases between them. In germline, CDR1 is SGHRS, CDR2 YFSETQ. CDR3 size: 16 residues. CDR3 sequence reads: CASSWLAEASTDTQYF. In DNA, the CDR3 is TGCGCCAGCAGCTGGCTAGCAGAAGCTAGCACAGATACGCAGTATTTT.

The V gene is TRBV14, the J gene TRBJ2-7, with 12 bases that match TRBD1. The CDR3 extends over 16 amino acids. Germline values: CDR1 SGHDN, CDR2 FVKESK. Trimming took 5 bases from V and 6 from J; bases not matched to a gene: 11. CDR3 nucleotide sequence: TGTGCCAGCAGCTCAAGAAAAGGGACAGGGGGCTCCGAGCAGTACTTC. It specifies CASSSRKGTGGSEQYF. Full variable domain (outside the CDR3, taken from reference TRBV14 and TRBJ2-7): EAGVTQFPSHSVIEKGQTVTLRCDPISGHDNLYWYRRVMGKEIKFLLHFVKESKQDESGMPNNRFLAERTGGTYSTLKVQPAELEDSGVYFCASSSRKGTGGSEQYFGPGTRLTVT.

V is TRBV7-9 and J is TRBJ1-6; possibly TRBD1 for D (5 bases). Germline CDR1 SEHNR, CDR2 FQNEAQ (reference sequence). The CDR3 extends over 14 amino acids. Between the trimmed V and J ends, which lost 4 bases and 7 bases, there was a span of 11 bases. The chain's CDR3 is CASSSGGGNSPLHF. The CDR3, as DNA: TGTGCCAGCAGCTCCGGCGGGGGGAATTCACCCCTCCACTTT.

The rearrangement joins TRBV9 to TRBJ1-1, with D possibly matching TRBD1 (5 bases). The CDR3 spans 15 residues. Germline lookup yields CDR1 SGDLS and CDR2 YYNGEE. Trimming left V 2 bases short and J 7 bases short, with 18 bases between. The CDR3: CASSVGGDSRNEAFF. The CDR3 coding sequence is TGTGCCAGCAGCGTCGGAGGGGATTCCCGAAATGAAGCTTTCTTT.

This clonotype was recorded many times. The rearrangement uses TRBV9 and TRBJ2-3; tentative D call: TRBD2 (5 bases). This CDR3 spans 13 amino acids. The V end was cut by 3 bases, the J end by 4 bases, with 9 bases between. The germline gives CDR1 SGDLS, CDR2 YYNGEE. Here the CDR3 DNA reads TGTGCCAGCAGCGCGGGGTTGGCAGATACGCAGTATTTT. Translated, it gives CASSAGLADTQYF.

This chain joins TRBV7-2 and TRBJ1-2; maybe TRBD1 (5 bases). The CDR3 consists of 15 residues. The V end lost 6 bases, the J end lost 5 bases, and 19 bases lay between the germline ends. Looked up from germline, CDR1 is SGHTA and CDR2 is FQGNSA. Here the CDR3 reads CASRGPGPPGYGYTF. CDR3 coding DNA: TGTGCCAGCAGGGGGCCGGGACCGCCCGGTTATGGCTACACCTTC.

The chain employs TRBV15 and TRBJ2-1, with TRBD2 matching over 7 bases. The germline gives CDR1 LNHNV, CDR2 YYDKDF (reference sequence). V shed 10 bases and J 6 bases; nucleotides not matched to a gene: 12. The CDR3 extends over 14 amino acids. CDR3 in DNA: TGTGCCAGCAGTTACGGCGGGAGCCCCAATGAGCAGTTCTTC. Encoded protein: CASSYGGSPNEQFF.

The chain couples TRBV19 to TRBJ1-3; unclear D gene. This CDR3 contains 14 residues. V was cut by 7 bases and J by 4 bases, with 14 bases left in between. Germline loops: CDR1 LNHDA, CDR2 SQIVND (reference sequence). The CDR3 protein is CASTVTNNGNTIYF. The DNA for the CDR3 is TGTGCCAGTACGGTGACGAACAACGGAAACACCATATATTTT.

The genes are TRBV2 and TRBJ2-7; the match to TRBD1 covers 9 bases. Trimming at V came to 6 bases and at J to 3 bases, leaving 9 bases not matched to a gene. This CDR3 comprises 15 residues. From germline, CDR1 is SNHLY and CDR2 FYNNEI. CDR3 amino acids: CASSSEDRGFYEQYF. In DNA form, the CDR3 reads TGTGCCAGCAGCTCAGAGGACAGGGGATTCTACGAGCAGTACTTC.

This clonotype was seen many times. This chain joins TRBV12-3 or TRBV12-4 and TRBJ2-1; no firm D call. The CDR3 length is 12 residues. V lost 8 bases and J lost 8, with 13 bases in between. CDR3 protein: CASSTFRDEQFF. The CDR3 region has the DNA TGTGCCAGCTCTACGTTTAGGGATGAGCAGTTCTTC.

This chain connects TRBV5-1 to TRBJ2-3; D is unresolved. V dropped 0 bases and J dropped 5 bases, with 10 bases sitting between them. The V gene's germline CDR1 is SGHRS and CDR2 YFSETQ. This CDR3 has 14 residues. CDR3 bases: TGCGCCAGCAGCTTGGCGAGCCCCCGAGATACGCAGTATTTT. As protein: CASSLASPRDTQYF.

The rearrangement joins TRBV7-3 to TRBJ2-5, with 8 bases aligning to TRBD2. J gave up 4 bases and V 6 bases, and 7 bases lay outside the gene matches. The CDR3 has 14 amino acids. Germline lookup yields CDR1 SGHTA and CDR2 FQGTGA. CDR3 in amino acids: CASRRGGQVETQYF. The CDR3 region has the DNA TGTGCCAGCAGGCGCGGGGGGCAGGTAGAGACCCAGTACTTC.

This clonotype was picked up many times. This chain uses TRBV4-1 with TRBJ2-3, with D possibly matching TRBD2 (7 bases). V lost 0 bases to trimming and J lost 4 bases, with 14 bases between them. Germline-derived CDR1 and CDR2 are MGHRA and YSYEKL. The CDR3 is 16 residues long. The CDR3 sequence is CASSQDGGGGADTQYF. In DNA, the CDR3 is TGCGCCAGCAGCCAAGATGGTGGAGGGGGGGCAGATACGCAGTATTTT.

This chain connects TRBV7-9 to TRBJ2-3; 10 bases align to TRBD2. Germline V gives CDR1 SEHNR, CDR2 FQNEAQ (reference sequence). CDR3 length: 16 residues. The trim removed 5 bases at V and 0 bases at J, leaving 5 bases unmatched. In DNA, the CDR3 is TGTGCCAGCAGCCTAGTGACTAGCGGGAGCACAGATACGCAGTATTTT. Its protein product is CASSLVTSGSTDTQYF.